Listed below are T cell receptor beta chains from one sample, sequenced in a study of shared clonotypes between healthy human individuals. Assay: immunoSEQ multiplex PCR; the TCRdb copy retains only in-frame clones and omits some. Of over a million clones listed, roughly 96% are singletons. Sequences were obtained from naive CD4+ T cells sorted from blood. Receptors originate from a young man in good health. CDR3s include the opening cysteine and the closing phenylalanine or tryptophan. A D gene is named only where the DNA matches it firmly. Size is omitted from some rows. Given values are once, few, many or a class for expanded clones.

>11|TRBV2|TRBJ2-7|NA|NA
CASSEEYEQYF
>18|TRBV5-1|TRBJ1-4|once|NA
CASSFSGTNKVVSEKLFF
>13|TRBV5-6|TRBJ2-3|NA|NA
CASSPNRLVTQYF
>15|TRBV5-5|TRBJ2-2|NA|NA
CASSPRTLTPGELFF
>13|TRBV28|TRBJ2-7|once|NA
CASSFIRAYEQYF
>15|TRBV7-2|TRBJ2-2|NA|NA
CASSLQTSNTGELFF
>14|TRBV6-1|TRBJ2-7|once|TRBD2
CASSEQRESYEQYF
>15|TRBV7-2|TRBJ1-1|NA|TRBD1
CASSSTRQGYTEAFF
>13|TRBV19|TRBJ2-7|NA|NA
CASSIAEGYEQYF
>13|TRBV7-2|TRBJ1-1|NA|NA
CASSPGVGTEAFF
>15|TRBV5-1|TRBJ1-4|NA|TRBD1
CASSAGGARGEKLFF
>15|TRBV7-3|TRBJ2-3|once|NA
CASSQTASGTDTQYF
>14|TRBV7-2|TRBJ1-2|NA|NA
CASREQVANYGYTF
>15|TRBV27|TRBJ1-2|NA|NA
CASTKISGTDYGYTF
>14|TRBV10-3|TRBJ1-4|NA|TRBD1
CASSRQGNVEKLFF
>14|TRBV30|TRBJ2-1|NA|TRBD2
CAWGVSGPYNEQFF
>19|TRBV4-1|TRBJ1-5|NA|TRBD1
CASSQDLRDRGLRNQPQHF
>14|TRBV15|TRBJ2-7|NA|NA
CATSRVGNSYEQYF
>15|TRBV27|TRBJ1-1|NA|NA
CASSFSGAMNTEAFF
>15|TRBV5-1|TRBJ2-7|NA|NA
CASSPGLQSSYEQYF
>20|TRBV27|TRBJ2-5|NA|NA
CASSLSVIWWQGFEFETQYF
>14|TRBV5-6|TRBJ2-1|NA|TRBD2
CASSLASGYNEQFF
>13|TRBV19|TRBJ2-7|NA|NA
CASKGGSSYEQYF
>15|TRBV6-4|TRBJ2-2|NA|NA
CASSPQITGTGELFF
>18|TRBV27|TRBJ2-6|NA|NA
CASSRRDRISSGANVLTF
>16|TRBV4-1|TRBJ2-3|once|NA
CASSQDVAGITDTQYF
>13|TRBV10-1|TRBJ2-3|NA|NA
CASSAQGTDTQYF
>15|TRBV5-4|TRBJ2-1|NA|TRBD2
CASTSRTSFDNEQFF
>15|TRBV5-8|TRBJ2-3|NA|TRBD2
CASSFLAGTPDTQYF
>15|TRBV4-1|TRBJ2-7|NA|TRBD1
CASSARDRGSYEQYF
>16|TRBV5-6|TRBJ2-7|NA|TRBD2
CASSLSRRASGPAGYF
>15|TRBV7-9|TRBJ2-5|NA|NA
CASSKLRDTQETQYF
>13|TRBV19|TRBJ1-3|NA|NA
CATRRDSGNTIYF
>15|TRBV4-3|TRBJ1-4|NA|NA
CASSQDPGLDEKLFF
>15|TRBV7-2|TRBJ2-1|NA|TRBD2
CASSLGLAGVDEQFF
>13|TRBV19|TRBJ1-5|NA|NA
CASSPDRNQPQHF
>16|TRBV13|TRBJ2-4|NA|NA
CASSRGGTGRRNIQYF